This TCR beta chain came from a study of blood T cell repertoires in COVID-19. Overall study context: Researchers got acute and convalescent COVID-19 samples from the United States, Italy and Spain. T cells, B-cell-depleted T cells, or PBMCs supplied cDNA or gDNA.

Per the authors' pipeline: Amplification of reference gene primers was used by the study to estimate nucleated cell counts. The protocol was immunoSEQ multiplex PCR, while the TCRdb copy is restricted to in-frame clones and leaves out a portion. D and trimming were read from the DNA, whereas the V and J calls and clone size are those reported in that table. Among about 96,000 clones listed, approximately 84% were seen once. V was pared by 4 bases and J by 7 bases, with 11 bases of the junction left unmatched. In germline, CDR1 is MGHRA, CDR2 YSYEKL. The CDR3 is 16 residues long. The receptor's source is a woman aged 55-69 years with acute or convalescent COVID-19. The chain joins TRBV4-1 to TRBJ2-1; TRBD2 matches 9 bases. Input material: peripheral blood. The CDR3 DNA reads TGCGCCAGCAGCCCTCGCGGGAGGCGGGGGGGGAATGAGCAGTTCTTC. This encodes CASSPRGRRGGNEQFF.